This T cell receptor beta chain stems from a study of blood T cell repertoires in COVID-19. The wider study: Researchers got acute and convalescent COVID-19 samples from the United States, Italy and Spain.

This CDR3 comprises 11 residues. Germline loops: CDR1 KGHSH, CDR2 LQKENI. Trimming cost V 6 bases and J 4 bases, with 7 bases left between them. Per the authors' pipeline: How many nucleated cells were present was estimated from reference gene primer amplification. TCRdb's table, derived via immunoSEQ multiplex PCR, lists solely in-frame clones and lacks some. D and trimming come from the DNA, and the V and J calls and clone size come from that table. The sample carries approximately 220,000 clones, about 85% recorded once. The sample comprised peripheral blood. This TCR derives from a man aged 35-49 years with acute or convalescent COVID-19. The chain couples TRBV18 to TRBJ2-7; D gene uncertain. CDR3 nucleotides: TGTGCCAGCTCCGCGATTTACGAGCAGTACTTC. It specifies CASSAIYEQYF.